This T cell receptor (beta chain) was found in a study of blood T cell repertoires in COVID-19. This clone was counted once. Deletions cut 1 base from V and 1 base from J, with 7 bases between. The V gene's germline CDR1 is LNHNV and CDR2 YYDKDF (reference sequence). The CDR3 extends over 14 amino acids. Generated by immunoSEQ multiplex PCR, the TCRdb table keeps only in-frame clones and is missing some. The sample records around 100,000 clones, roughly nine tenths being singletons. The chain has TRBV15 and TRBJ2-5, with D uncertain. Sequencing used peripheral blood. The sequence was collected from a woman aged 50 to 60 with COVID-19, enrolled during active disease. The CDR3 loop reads CATSRVVGQETQYF. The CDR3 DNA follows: TGTGCCACCAGCAGAGTCGTCGGCCAAGAGACCCAGTACTTC.